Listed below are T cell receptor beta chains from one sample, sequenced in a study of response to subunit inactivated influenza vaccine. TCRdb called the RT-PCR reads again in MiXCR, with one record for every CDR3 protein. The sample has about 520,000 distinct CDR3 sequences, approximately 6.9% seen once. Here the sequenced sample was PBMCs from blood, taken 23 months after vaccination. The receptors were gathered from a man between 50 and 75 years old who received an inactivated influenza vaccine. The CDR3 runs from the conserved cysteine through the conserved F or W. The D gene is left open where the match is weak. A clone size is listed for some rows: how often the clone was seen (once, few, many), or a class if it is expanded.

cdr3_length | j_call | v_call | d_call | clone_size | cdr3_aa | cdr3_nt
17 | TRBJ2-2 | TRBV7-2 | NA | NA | CASSLRRGLFNTGELFF | TGTGCCAGCAGCTTACGTCGAGGACTATTCAACACCGGGGAGCTGTTTTTT
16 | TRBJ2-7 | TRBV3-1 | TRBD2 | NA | CASSQEGTSGAYEQYF | TGTGCCAGCAGCCAAGAAGGGACTAGCGGGGCCTACGAGCAGTACTTC
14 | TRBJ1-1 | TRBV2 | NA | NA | CASSYRITNTEAFF | TGTGCCAGCAGTTACAGGATAACGAACACTGAAGCTTTCTTT
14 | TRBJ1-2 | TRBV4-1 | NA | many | CASSQDTGRRTRTF | TGCGCCAGCAGCCAAGATACGGGACGGAGGACTCGCACCTTC
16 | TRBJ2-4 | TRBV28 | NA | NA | CASSLTGQGGKNIQYF | TGTGCCAGCAGTTTAACGGGCCAGGGTGGCAAAAACATTCAGTACTTC
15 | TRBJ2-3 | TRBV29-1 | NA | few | CSGQSGSTSTDTQYF | TGCAGCGGTCAGAGCGGTTCCACTAGCACAGATACGCAGTATTTT
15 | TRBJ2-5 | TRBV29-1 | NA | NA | CSVEVDGRTSVTQYF | TGCAGCGTTGAAGTTGACGGGCGTACCTCGGTGACCCAGTACTTC
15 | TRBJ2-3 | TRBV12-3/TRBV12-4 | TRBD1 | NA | CASSPQGAGWDTQYF | TGTGCCAGCAGCCCACAGGGGGCGGGATGGGATACGCAGTATTTT
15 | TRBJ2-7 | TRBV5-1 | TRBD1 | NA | CASSTSGTGAYEQYF | TGCGCCAGCAGCACTTCCGGGACAGGGGCCTACGAGCAGTACTTC
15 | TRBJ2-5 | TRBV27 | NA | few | CASSPGLTVEETQYF | TGTGCCAGCAGCCCGGGGCTGACGGTGGAAGAGACCCAGTACTTC
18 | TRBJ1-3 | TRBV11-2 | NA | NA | CASSSRERALTFRNTIYF | TGTGCCAGCAGCTCAAGAGAGCGGGCCCTCACGTTCCGAAACACCATATATTTT
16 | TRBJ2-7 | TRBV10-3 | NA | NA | CAIKGAGEQGAYEQYF | TGTGCCATCAAAGGGGCTGGAGAACAGGGAGCCTACGAGCAGTACTTC
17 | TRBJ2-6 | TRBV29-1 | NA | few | CSVEEVMGSSGANVLTF | TGCAGCGTTGAAGAGGTGATGGGGTCCTCTGGGGCCAACGTCCTGACTTTC
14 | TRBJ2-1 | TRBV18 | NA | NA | CASSPMGGYNEQFF | TGTGCCAGCTCGCCTATGGGCGGCTACAATGAGCAGTTCTTC
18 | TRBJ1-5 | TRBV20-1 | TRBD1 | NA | CSARDLRGGQGSNQPQHF | TGCAGTGCTAGAGACTTACGAGGGGGACAGGGGAGCAATCAGCCCCAGCATTTT
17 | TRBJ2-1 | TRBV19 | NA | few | CASTYRGGVSGYNEQFF | TGTGCCAGTACCTATCGAGGAGGGGTTAGCGGCTACAATGAGCAGTTCTTC
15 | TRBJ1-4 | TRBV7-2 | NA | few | CASSLMGGGGEKLFF | TGTGCCAGCAGCTTAATGGGGGGGGGCGGTGAAAAACTGTTTTTT
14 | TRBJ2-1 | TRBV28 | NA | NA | CASSFLDSNNEQFF | TGTGCCAGCAGTTTCTTGGACTCGAACAATGAGCAGTTCTTC
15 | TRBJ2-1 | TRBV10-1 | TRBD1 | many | CASSEDRVEVNEQFF | TGCGCCAGCAGTGAGGACAGGGTCGAAGTCAATGAGCAGTTCTTC
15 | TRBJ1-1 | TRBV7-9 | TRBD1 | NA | CASSLEGALNTEAFF | TGTGCCAGCAGCTTAGAGGGGGCCTTGAACACTGAAGCTTTCTTT
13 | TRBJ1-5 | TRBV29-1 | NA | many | CSVAQGRQQPQHF | TGCAGCGTTGCCCAGGGGCGCCAGCAGCCCCAGCATTTT
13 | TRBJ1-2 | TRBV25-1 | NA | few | CASSEDGNYGYTF | TGTGCCAGCAGTGAGGACGGGAACTATGGCTACACCTTC
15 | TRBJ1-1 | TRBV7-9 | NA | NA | CASSPSGAWNTEAFF | TGTGCCAGCAGCCCGTCGGGCGCCTGGAACACTGAAGCTTTCTTT
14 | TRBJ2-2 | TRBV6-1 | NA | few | CAIAPGLYTGELFF | TGTGCCATTGCGCCGGGACTTTACACCGGGGAGCTGTTTTTT
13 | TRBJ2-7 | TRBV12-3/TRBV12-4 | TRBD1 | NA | CASSQADRAEQYF | TGTGCCAGCAGCCAAGCCGACAGGGCCGAGCAGTACTTC
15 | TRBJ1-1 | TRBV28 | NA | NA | CASSRPQGLGTEAFF | TGTGCCAGCAGTCGACCACAGGGATTGGGCACTGAAGCTTTCTTT
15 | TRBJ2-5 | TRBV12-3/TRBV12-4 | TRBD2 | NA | CASSSQRGSQETQYF | TGTGCCAGCAGTTCCCAGCGGGGGAGCCAAGAGACCCAGTACTTC
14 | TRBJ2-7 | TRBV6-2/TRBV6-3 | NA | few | CAGQKRGRSYEQYF | TGTGCCGGACAAAAAAGGGGCCGTTCCTACGAGCAGTACTTC
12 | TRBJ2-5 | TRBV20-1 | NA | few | CSGTGGPETQYF | TGCAGTGGGACTGGGGGTCCGGAGACCCAGTACTTC
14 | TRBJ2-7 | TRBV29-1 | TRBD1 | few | CSVAGQGAHYEQYF | TGCAGCGTCGCCGGACAGGGGGCTCACTACGAGCAGTACTTC
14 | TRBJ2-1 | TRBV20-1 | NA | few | CSVPSERQRGEQFF | TGCAGTGTCCCAAGTGAGAGACAAAGGGGTGAGCAGTTCTTC
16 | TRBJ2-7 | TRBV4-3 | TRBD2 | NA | CASSQERLAGVYEQYF | TGCGCCAGCAGCCAAGAAAGACTAGCGGGGGTTTACGAGCAGTACTTC
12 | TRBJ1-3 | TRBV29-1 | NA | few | CSVEEGGNTIYF | TGCAGCGTTGAGGAAGGTGGAAACACCATATATTTT
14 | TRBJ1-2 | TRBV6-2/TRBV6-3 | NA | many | CASSFPQGNYGYTF | TGTGCCAGCTCCTTCCCCCAGGGGAACTATGGCTACACCTTC
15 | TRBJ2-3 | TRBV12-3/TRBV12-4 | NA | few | CASSLAFGFTDTQYF | TGTGCCAGCAGTTTAGCATTTGGGTTCACAGATACGCAGTATTTT
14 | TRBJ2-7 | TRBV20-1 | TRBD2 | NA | CSAPGLASSYEQYF | TGCAGTGCACCCGGACTAGCGAGCTCCTACGAGCAGTACTTC
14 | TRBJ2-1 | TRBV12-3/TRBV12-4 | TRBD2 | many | CASSLTSGDNEQFF | TGTGCCAGCAGTTTGACTAGCGGGGACAATGAGCAGTTCTTC
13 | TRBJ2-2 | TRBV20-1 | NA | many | CSARGQGTGELFF | TGCAGTGCTAGAGGCCAGGGCACCGGGGAGCTGTTTTTT
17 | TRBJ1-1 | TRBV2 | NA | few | CASSEPRTPVMNTEAFF | TGTGCCAGCAGTGAACCAAGGACTCCCGTCATGAACACTGAAGCTTTCTTT
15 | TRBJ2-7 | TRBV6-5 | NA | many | CASSYSGRGNYEQYF | TGTGCCAGCAGTTACTCGGGCAGAGGAAATTACGAGCAGTACTTC
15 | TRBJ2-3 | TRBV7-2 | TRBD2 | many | CASSLDHQTSSAQYF | TGTGCCAGCAGCTTAGATCACCAGACTAGCTCAGCGCAGTATTTT
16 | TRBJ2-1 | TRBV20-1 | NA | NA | CSAPRMLPSNLNEQFF | TGCAGTGCTCCTCGTATGCTACCATCTAATCTCAATGAGCAGTTCTTC
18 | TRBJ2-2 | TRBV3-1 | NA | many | CASSQDRAGDGNTGELFF | TGTGCCAGCAGCCAAGATCGTGCAGGCGATGGGAACACCGGGGAGCTGTTTTTT
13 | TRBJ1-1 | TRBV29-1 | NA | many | CSARDVGNTEAFF | TGCAGCGCCAGGGATGTTGGGAACACTGAAGCTTTCTTT
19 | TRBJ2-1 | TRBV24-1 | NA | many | CATSDSAVPMSGTYNEQFF | TGTGCCACCAGTGATTCGGCGGTCCCTATGAGCGGGACATACAATGAGCAGTTCTTC
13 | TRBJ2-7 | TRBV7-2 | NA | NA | CASSPAAHYEQYF | TGTGCCAGCAGCCCCGCCGCCCACTACGAGCAGTACTTC
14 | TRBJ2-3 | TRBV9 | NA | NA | CASSHSLSTDTQYF | TGTGCCAGCAGTCACTCTTTGAGCACAGATACGCAGTATTTT
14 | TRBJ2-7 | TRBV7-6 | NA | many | CASSRDGTTYEQYF | TGTGCCAGCAGCCGGGACGGAACGACCTACGAGCAGTACTTC
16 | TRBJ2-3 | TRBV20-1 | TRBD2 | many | CSARGTSGGITDTQYF | TGCAGTGCTAGGGGCACTAGCGGGGGCATCACAGATACGCAGTATTTT
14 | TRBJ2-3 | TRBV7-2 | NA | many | CASSPTTSTDTQYF | TGTGCCAGCAGCCCCACGACGAGCACAGATACGCAGTATTTT
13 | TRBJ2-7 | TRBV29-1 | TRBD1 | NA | CSVDSTGGREQYF | TGCAGCGTTGATAGTACAGGGGGCCGGGAGCAGTACTTC